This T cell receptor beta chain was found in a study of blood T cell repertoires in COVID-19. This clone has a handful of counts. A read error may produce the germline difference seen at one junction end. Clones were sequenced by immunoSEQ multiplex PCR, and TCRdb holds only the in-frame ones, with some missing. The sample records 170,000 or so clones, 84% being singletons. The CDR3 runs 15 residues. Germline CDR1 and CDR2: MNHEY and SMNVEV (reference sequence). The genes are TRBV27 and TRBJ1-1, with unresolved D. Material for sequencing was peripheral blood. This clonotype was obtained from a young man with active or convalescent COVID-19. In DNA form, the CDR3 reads TGTGCCAGCAGTTTAATTCCGGGAGGGAACGCTGAAGCTTTCTTT. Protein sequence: CASSLIPGGNAEAFF.